The present TCR beta chain was sequenced within a study of T-cell memory formation after mild COVID-19. The V segment lost 3 bases and the J segment 2 bases; nucleotides outside the gene matches: 0. The CDR3 has 15 residues. TCRdb reprocessed the 5' RACE reads with MiXCR, giving one entry per CDR3 protein. The sample holds a few hundred thousand distinct CDR3 sequences, more than 15% seen once. The rearrangement links TRBV12-3 or TRBV12-4 to TRBJ2-1; 11 nucleotides align to TRBD2. The sample was PBMCs or a T cell subset sorted from them (not recorded which). This TCR came from a man younger than 35 who had mild COVID-19 (a few samples of this study predate the infection). Cell type and time point are not known. The CDR3 nucleotides read TGTGCCAGCAGTTTTAGCGGGGGGGCCTACAATGAGCAGTTCTTC. It encodes CASSFSGGAYNEQFF.